The clone carrying this TCR beta chain was counted between two and nine times. Germline V gives CDR1 MNHEY, CDR2 SVGAGI. V shed 5 bases and J shed 6 bases, with 14 bases lying between them. This CDR3 is 15 amino acids long. The data stem from a study of OX40 agonist ivuxolimab in advanced cancers. Looking at the study overall: Having had anti-PD-1, anti-PD-L1 or anti-CTLA-4 therapy before was allowed, and roughly 39% had some.

Data came from immunoSEQ multiplex PCR; TCRdb stores just in-frame clones and leaves some out. The sample contains about 77,000 clones, over 70% of which appear only once. The sample was CD4+ or CD8+ T cells sorted from blood, taken in a trial of the OX40 agonist ivuxolimab. The sequence derives from an adult with an advanced solid tumor such as melanoma, head and neck, liver or kidney cancer. This chain links TRBV6-5 with TRBJ1-6; a weak D match, TRBD1 (5 bases). CDR3: CASSPRGGANSPLHF. As DNA, the CDR3 is TGTGCCAGCAGTCCACGGGGGGGTGCTAATTCACCCCTCCACTTT.